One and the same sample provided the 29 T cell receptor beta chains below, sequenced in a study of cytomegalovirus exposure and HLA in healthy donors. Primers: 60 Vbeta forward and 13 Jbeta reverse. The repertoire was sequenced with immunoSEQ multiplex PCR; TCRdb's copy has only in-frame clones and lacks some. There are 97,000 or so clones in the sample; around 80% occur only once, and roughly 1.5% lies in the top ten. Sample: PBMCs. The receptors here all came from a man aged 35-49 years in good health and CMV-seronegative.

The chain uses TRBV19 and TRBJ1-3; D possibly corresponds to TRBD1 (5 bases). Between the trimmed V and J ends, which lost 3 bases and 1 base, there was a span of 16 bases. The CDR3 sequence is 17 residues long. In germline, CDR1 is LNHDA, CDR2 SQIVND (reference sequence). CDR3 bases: TGTGCCAGTAGTATCTCCTCGACAGCCCGATCTGGAAACACCATATATTTT. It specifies CASSISSTARSGNTIYF.

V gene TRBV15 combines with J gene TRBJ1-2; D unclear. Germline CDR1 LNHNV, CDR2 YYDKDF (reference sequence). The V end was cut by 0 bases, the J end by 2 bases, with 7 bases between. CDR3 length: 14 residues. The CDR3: CATSRDRGNYGYTF. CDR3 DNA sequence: TGTGCCACCAGCAGAGATCGCGGGAACTATGGCTACACCTTC. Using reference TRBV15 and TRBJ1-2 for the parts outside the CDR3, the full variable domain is DAMVIQNPRYQVTQFGKPVTLSCSQTLNHNVMYWYQQKSSQAPKLLFHYYDKDFNNEADTPDNFQSRRPNTSFCFLDIRSPGLGDTAMYLCATSRDRGNYGYTFGSGTRLTVV.

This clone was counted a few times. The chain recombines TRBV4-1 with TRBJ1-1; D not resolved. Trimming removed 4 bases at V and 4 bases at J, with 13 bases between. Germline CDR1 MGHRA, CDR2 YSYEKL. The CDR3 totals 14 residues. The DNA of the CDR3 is TGCGCCAGCAGCCGTCGAACAGATGGCACTGAAGCTTTCTTT. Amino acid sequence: CASSRRTDGTEAFF.

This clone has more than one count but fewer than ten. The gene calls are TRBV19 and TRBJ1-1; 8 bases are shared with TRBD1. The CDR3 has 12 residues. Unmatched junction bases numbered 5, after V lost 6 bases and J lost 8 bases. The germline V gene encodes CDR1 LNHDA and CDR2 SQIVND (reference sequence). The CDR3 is CASRTGGFEAFF. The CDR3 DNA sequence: TGTGCCAGTAGAACAGGGGGTTTCGAAGCTTTCTTT.

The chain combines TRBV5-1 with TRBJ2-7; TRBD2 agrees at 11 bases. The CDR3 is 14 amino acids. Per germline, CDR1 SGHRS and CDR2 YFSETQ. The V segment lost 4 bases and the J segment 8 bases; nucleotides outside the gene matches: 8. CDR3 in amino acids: CASSPSTSGGKQYF. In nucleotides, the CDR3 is TGCGCCAGCAGCCCAAGCACTAGCGGGGGCAAGCAGTACTTC.

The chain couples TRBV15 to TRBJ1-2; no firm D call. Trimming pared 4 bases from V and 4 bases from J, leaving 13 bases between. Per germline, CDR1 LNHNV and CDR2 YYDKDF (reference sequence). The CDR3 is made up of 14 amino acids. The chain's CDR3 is CATSTHRDFYGYTF. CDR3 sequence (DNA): TGTGCCACCAGCACCCACCGAGACTTCTATGGCTACACCTTC.

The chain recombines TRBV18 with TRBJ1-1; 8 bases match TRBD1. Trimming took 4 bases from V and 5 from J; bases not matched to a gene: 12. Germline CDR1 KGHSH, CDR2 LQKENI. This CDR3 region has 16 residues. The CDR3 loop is CASSLMTTGVLTEAFF. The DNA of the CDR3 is TGTGCCAGCTCACTAATGACGACAGGGGTCTTGACTGAAGCTTTCTTT.

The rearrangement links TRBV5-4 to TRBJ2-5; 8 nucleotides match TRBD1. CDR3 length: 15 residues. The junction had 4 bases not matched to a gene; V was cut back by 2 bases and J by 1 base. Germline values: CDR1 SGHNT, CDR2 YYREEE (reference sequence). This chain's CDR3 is CASSFRTGLQETQYF. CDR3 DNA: TGTGCCAGCAGCTTCCGGACAGGGCTCCAAGAGACCCAGTACTTC.

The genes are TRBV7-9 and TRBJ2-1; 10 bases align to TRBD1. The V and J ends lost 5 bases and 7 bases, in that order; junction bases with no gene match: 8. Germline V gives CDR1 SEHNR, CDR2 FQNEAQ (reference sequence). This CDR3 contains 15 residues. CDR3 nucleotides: TGTGCCAGCAGCCACAGACAGGGGGCGAGGAATGAGCAGTTCTTC. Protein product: CASSHRQGARNEQFF.

The CDR3 DNA reads TGTGCCAGCTCACCGTTCTTAGCCGACCGACAGGGGGCGAACTATGGCTACACCTTC. It yields the protein CASSPFLADRQGANYGYTF. The chain links TRBV18 to TRBJ1-2, with 10 bases lining up with TRBD1. With V trimmed by 3 bases and J by 2 bases, 15 bases remained unmatched. The CDR3 is 19 residues long. The germline CDR1 and CDR2 sequences are KGHSH and LQKENI. Full variable domain (missing parts from reference TRBV18 and TRBJ1-2): NAGVMQNPRHLVRRRGQEARLRCSPMKGHSHVYWYRQLPEEGLKFMVYLQKENIIDESGMPKERFSAEFPKEGPSILRIQQVVRGDSAAYFCASSPFLADRQGANYGYTFGSGTRLTVV.

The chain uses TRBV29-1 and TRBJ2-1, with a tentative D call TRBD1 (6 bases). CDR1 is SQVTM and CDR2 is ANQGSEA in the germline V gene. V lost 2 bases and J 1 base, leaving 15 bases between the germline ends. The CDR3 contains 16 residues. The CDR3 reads CSVEIGTGSSYNEQFF. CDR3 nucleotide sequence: TGCAGCGTTGAAATCGGTACAGGGAGTTCCTACAATGAGCAGTTCTTC.

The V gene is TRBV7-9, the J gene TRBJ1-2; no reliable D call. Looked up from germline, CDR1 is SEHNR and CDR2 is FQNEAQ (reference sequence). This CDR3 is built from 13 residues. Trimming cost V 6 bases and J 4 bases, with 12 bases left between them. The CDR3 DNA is TGTGCCAGCAGTGGCAGTACCCCCTATGGCTACACCTTC. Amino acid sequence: CASSGSTPYGYTF.

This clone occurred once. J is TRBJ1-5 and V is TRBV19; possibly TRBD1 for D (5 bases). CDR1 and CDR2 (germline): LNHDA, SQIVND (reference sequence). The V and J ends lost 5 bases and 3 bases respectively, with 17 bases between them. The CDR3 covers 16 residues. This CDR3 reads CASSGRQKENNQPQHF. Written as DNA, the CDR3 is TGTGCCAGTAGTGGGCGACAGAAAGAGAACAATCAGCCCCAGCATTTT.

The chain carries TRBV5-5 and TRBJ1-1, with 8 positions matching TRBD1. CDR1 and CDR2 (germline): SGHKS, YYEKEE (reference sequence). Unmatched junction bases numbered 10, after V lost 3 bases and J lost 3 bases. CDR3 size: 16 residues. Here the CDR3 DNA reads TGTGCCAGCAGCTCGGTGCTGACAGGGGAGGACACTGAAGCTTTCTTT. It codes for CASSSVLTGEDTEAFF.

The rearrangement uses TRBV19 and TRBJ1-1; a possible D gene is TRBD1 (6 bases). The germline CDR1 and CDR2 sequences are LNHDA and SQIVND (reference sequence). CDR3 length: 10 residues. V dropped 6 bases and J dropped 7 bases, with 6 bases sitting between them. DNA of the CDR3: TGTGCCAGTAGACAGGGTGAAGCTTTCTTT. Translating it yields CASRQGEAFF.

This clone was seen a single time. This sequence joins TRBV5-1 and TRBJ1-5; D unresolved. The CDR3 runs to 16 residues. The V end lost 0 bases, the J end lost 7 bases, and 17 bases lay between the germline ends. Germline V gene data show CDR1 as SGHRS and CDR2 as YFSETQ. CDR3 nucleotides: TGCGCCAGCAGCTTGGACGGCCGTTTCCCCAGGCAGCCCCAGCATTTT. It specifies CASSLDGRFPRQPQHF.

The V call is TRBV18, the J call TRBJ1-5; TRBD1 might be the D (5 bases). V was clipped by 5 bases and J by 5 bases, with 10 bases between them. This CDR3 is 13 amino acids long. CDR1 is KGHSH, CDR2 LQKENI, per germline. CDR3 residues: CASSTGDDQPQHF. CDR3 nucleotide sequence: TGTGCCAGCTCAACAGGTGACGATCAGCCCCAGCATTTT.

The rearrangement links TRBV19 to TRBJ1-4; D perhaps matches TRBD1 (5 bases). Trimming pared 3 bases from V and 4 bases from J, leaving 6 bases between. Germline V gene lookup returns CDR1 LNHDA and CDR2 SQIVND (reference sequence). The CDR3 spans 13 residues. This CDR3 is CASSIQGNEKLFF. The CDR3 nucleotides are TGTGCCAGTAGTATTCAGGGTAATGAAAAACTGTTTTTT.

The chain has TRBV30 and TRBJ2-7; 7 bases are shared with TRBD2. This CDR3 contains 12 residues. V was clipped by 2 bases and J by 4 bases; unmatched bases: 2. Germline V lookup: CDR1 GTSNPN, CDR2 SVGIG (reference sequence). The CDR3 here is CAWSRGGYEQYF. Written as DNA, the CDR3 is TGTGCCTGGAGTAGGGGAGGGTACGAGCAGTACTTC.

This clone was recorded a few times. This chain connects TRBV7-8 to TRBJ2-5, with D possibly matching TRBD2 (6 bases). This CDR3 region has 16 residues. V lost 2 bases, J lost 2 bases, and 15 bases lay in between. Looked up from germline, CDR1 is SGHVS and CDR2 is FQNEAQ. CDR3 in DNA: TGTGCCAGCAGCTTATTCGGAAACGGGGGACAAGAGACCCAGTACTTC. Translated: CASSLFGNGGQETQYF.

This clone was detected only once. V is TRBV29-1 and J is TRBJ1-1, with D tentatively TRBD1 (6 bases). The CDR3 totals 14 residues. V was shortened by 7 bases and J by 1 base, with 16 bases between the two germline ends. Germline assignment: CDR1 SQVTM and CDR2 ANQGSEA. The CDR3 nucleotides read TGCAGCGGGGAGGGGGGCGTAGGGAACACTGAAGCTTTCTTT. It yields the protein CSGEGGVGNTEAFF.

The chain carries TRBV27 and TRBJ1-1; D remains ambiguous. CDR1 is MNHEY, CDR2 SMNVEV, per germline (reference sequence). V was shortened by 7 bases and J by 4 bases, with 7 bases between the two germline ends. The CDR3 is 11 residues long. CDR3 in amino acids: CASKRSTEAFF. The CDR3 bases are TGTGCCAGCAAAAGGAGCACTGAAGCTTTCTTT.

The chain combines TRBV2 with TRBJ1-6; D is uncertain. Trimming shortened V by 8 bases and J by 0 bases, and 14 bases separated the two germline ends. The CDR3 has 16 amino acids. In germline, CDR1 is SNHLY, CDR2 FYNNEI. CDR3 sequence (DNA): TGTGCCAGCCAAGGCGGGGTGAGCTCCTATAATTCACCCCTCCACTTT. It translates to CASQGGVSSYNSPLHF.

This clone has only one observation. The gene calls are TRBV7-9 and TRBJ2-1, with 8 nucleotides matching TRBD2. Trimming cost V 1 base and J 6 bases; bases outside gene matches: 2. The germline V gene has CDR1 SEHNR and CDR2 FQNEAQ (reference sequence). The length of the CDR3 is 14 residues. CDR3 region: CASSLDGTSNEQFF. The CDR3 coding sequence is TGTGCCAGCAGCTTAGATGGGACTAGCAATGAGCAGTTCTTC.

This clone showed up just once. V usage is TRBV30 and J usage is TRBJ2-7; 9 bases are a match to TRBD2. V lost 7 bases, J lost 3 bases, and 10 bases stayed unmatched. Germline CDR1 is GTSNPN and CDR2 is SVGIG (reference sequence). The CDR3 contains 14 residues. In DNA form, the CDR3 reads TGTGCCTCTACGACTCGCGGGGGGGGCTACGAGCAGTACTTC. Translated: CASTTRGGGYEQYF.

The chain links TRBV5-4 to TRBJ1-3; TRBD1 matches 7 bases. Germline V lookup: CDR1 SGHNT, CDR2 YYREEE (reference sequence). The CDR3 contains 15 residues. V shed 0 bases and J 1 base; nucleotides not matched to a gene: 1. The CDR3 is CASSLGGQSGNTIYF. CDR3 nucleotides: TGTGCCAGCAGCTTGGGGGGACAGTCTGGAAACACCATATATTTT.

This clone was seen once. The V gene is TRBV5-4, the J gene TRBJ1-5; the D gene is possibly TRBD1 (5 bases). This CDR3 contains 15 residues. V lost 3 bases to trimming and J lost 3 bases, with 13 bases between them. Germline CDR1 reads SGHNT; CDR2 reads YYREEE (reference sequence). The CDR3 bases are TGTGCCAGCAGCTCCTTCGGCAGGGCCAATCAGCCCCAGCATTTT. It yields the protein CASSSFGRANQPQHF.

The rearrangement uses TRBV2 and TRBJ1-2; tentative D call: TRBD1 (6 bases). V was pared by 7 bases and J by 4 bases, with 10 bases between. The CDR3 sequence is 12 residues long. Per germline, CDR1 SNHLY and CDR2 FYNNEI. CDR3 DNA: TGTGCCAGCACGGTCAGGGGCTATGGCTACACCTTC. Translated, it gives CASTVRGYGYTF. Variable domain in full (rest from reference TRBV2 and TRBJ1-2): EPEVTQTPSHQVTQMGQEVILRCVPISNHLYFYWYRQILGQKVEFLVSFYNNEISEKSEIFDDQFSVERPDGSNFTLKIRSTKLEDSAMYFCASTVRGYGYTFGSGTRLTVV.

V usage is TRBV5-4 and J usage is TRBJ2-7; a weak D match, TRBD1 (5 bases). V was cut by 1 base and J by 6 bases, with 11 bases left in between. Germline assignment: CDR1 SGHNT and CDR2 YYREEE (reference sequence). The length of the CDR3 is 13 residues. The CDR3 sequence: CASSLTGSSEQYF. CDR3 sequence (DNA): TGTGCCAGCAGCTTGACAGGTTCGAGCGAGCAGTACTTC.